The rows below give T cell receptor beta chains drawn from one sample of a study of identical twins. Each CDR3 protein gets one entry after TCRdb re-called the 5' RACE reads with MiXCR. Of about 470,000 distinct CDR3 sequences in the sample, roughly 24% were seen once. These data were likewise used in another study, on T cells expressing NK-cell markers.

Sequencing was done on a sample of CD4+ T cells sorted from blood. Source of these receptors: a woman aged 18-29 years in good health. CDR3s include the opening cysteine and the closing phenylalanine or tryptophan. Each record gives: D gene, clone size, J gene, V gene, CDR3 DNA, CDR3 protein. The D gene is left open where the match is weak. Not every row has a clone size; where given, it reads once, few, many or a size class.

NA many TRBJ1-1 TRBV11-3 TGTGCCAGCAGCTTATGGGTGGGGTGGGGGAACACTGAAGCTTTCTTT CASSLWVGWGNTEAFF
NA many TRBJ2-3 TRBV9 TGTGCCAGCAGCGTTTACACAGATACGCAGTATTTT CASSVYTDTQYF
TRBD2 few TRBJ2-1 TRBV3-1 TGTGCCAGCAGCCAAGTAGGGGCCCCCCCGGGGGGGTTCTTC CASSQVGAPPGGFF
NA NA TRBJ2-7 TRBV4-3 TGCGCCAGCAGCCATACAACAGGGTTCGAGCAGTACTTC CASSHTTGFEQYF
TRBD2 NA TRBJ2-3 TRBV3-1 TGTGCCAGCAGCCCTCAACTAGCGCCCACAGATACGCAGTATTTT CASSPQLAPTDTQYF
NA NA TRBJ2-5 TRBV20-1 TGCAGTGCTAGTGCGAGGCGTTACCAAGAGACCCAGTACTTC CSASARRYQETQYF
TRBD2 NA TRBJ2-5 TRBV5-1 TGCGCCAGCAGTCCAGCGGGGGGTAGGACCCAGTACTTC CASSPAGGRTQYF
NA NA TRBJ2-7 TRBV10-3 TGTGCCATCAGTGCCGGCCTGAGAGATGCCTACGAGCAGTACTTC CAISAGLRDAYEQYF
NA few TRBJ2-7 TRBV5-1 TGCGCCAGCAGTACCATGGGGGGCGAGCAGTACTTC CASSTMGGEQYF
TRBD1 few TRBJ1-1 TRBV9 TGTGCCAGCAGCGTTACCCCCGACAGGGGAACTGAAGCTTTCTTT CASSVTPDRGTEAFF
NA few TRBJ2-3 TRBV7-2 TGTGCCAGCAGCTTACGAGTAAGGGATACGCAGTATTTT CASSLRVRDTQYF
TRBD2 NA TRBJ2-2 TRBV28 TGTGCCAGCAGAACTAGCGGGCCCAACACCGGGGAGCTGTTTTTT CASRTSGPNTGELFF
NA many TRBJ2-7 TRBV5-1 TGCGCCAGCAGCTTTGCCTCTGGGAAGTCCTACGAGCAGTACTTC CASSFASGKSYEQYF
NA NA TRBJ1-5 TRBV6-6 TGTGCCAGCAGCGGTTTGGGGGGTCAGCCCCAGCATTTT CASSGLGGQPQHF
TRBD1 few TRBJ1-5 TRBV19 TGTGCCAGTAGGGGACAGGGGAGGCATCAGCCCCAGCATTTT CASRGQGRHQPQHF
NA few TRBJ2-7 TRBV3-1 TGTGCCAGCAGCCAAAACGGCCTATACGAGCAGTACTTC CASSQNGLYEQYF
TRBD2 NA TRBJ2-7 TRBV6-5 TGTGCCAGCAGTTACCCCGGGACTAGCGGGACGGAGCAGTACTTC CASSYPGTSGTEQYF
TRBD1 few TRBJ1-1 TRBV5-1 TGCGCCAGCAGCTGGGACAGGGTCGGTGAAGCTTTCTTT CASSWDRVGEAFF
NA NA TRBJ2-7 TRBV9 TGTGCCAGCAGCACTCACGCCGCCCCCTCCGAGCAGTACTTC CASSTHAAPSEQYF
NA NA TRBJ1-1 TRBV5-1 TGCGCCAGCAGCTTGGAGGTGGGTCTGAACACTGAAGCTTTCTTT CASSLEVGLNTEAFF
NA NA TRBJ2-5 TRBV2 TGTGCCAGCAGTGAGACGGCCCCGGGGACCCAGTACTTC CASSETAPGTQYF
NA few TRBJ1-1 TRBV11-3 TGTGCCAGCAGCTTATCGGGGTCGAACACTGAAGCTTTCTTT CASSLSGSNTEAFF
NA NA TRBJ1-1 TRBV20-1 TGCAGTGCTATTCCGGGGACCACTGAAGCTTTCTTT CSAIPGTTEAFF
TRBD2 few TRBJ2-1 TRBV6-5 TGTGCCAGCAGTTACTCACTAGCGGGAGGGAGGGGTGAGCAGTTCTTC CASSYSLAGGRGEQFF
TRBD1 NA TRBJ2-1 TRBV6-1 TGTGCCAGCAGCCGACCGGGACAGGGGTTCAATGAGCAGTTCTTC CASSRPGQGFNEQFF
NA few TRBJ2-1 TRBV3-1 TGTGCCAGCAGCCGCCAAATAGGGCCCAACAATGAGCAGTTCTTC CASSRQIGPNNEQFF
NA NA TRBJ2-7 TRBV5-1 TGCGCCAGCCACGAAGAAGCGGCCGAGCAGTACTTC CASHEEAAEQYF
TRBD2 few TRBJ2-7 TRBV7-2 TGTGCCAGCAGCTTAAGGACTAGCGAGCAGTACTTC CASSLRTSEQYF
NA few TRBJ2-5 TRBV10-3 TGTGCCATCAGTGTTAGTCGGGCGCAAGAGACCCAGTACTTC CAISVSRAQETQYF
NA NA TRBJ1-6 TRBV12-3/TRBV12-4 TGTGCCAGCAGTTCCACAGGGCTTAACAATTCACCCCTCCACTTT CASSSTGLNNSPLHF
NA NA TRBJ2-7 TRBV18 TGTGCCAGCTCTCCCGTGGGCGGCAGTATGAACGAGCAGTACTTC CASSPVGGSMNEQYF
TRBD2 NA TRBJ2-7 TRBV12-3/TRBV12-4 TGTGCCAGCACCAGAACTCTGGGTAGCGGGAGTTCCGACGAGCAGTACTTC CASTRTLGSGSSDEQYF
NA NA TRBJ2-1 TRBV7-2 TGTGCCAGCAGCCATAATCCCCCCGGGACATACAATGAGCAGTTCTTC CASSHNPPGTYNEQFF
TRBD2 few TRBJ2-3 TRBV9 TGTGCCAGCAGCGTAGAGGCAGCGGGAGTGACAGATACGCAGTATTTT CASSVEAAGVTDTQYF
NA few TRBJ1-5 TRBV5-6 TGTGCCAGCAGCCCCAGGAGCCGCAATCAGCCCCAGCATTTT CASSPRSRNQPQHF
NA NA TRBJ2-5 TRBV6-1 TGTGCCAGTTGGCTACATGAGACCCAGTACTTC CASWLHETQYF
TRBD2 NA TRBJ2-3 TRBV6-5 TGTGCCAGCAGCGGGACTAGTGGAGATACGCAGTATTTT CASSGTSGDTQYF
NA few TRBJ2-1 TRBV5-6 TGTGCCAGCAGCAAACGGAGGGCCTATCCCTACAATGAGCAGTTCTTC CASSKRRAYPYNEQFF
NA NA TRBJ2-1 TRBV20-1 TGCAGTGCTAGAGACTTTATGTCCTACAATGAGCAGTTCTTC CSARDFMSYNEQFF
NA NA TRBJ2-1 TRBV6-2/TRBV6-3 TGTGCCAGCAGTTATGCCAGGGCCGGCAATGAGCAGTTCTTC CASSYARAGNEQFF
NA NA TRBJ2-2 TRBV6-2/TRBV6-3 TGTGCCAGCAGTTACGGGTTGCCCGGGGAGCTGTTTTTT CASSYGLPGELFF
NA NA TRBJ2-2 TRBV20-1 TGCAGTGCTATATCTTCCCGTCAGGGGTCCACCGGGGAGCTGTTTTTT CSAISSRQGSTGELFF
NA few TRBJ2-3 TRBV10-3 TGTGCCATCAGAGTCCTAGCTGAGGGCACAGATACGCAGTATTTT CAIRVLAEGTDTQYF
NA NA TRBJ1-4 TRBV5-1 TGCGCCAGCAGCTCCGATGGCCAAAGTGAAAAACTGTTTTTT CASSSDGQSEKLFF
NA NA TRBJ2-5 TRBV10-2 TGCGCCAGCAGTGCCGTATTCAGGGATCAAGAGACCCAGTACTTC CASSAVFRDQETQYF
TRBD1 NA TRBJ1-5 TRBV6-2/TRBV6-3 TGTGCCAGCAGTTTTGTAACAGGGGCAGCGAGCAATCAGCCCCAGCATTTT CASSFVTGAASNQPQHF
NA few TRBJ2-7 TRBV6-6 TGTGCCAGCAGTACGACCCACTACGAGCAGTACTTC CASSTTHYEQYF
NA few TRBJ2-6 TRBV9 TGTGCCAGCAGCGTAGCCAGGCCTGGGGCCAACGTCCTGACTTTC CASSVARPGANVLTF
NA few TRBJ2-1 TRBV4-3 TGCGCCAGCAGCCAAGAAGGGGAAGGGTCGCAGTTCTTC CASSQEGEGSQFF
TRBD2 NA TRBJ2-1 TRBV9 TGTGCCAGCAGCGGTACCGGGACTAGCGGAGACTTCAATGAGCAGTTCTTC CASSGTGTSGDFNEQFF
TRBD2 once TRBJ2-7 TRBV7-8 TGTGCCAGCAGCTTATCCGGGACTAGCGGGTTCTACGAGCAGTACTTC CASSLSGTSGFYEQYF
TRBD2 few TRBJ2-7 TRBV5-1 TGCGCCAGCAGGTCAATCCAGACTAGCGGGGGGGGTAACGAGCAGTACTTC CASRSIQTSGGGNEQYF
TRBD1 few TRBJ2-2 TRBV20-1 TGCAGTGCTACAAGACAGGGAACGAACACCGGGGAGCTGTTTTTT CSATRQGTNTGELFF
NA NA TRBJ2-7 TRBV10-2 TGCGCCAGCAGTGAGTCGGGGGGCAGTTTCGCCTACGAGCAGTACTTC CASSESGGSFAYEQYF
TRBD1 few TRBJ2-7 TRBV5-6 TGTGCCAGCAGATCGACAGGGGGGTTGTCGGGCGAGCAGTACTTC CASRSTGGLSGEQYF
NA few TRBJ1-2 TRBV12-3/TRBV12-4 TGTGCCAGCAGTTTAGCGCGACTACCAGCTAACTATGGCTACACCTTC CASSLARLPANYGYTF